This entry concerns a single T cell receptor (beta chain). Its recognized antigen is unknown. The sample holds no much larger clone one base away, and base qualities are not on file. This record comes from a study of T cell repertoires in cytomegalovirus infection (dated by TCRdb to between 2018 and 2021). Describing the broader study: The HLA type of each donor mattered for the analysis, because public TCR beta signatures pointed to carriage of CMV infection along with the matching HLA type.

Spanning cysteine to phenylalanine, the CDR3 consists of 11 amino acids. Kept here is only the CDR3 DNA, which spans 33 bases and is read in frame from base 1. V loses 8 bases of germline sequence and J loses 11 bases, and the interval between the two ends is 10 bases. From a lookup of the germline V gene (reference sequence), CDR1 and CDR2 are LNHDA and SQIVND. Paper-wide results and their limitations: In both this cohort and an independent cohort of some 350 donors, the cumulative frequency of public TCR beta family members distinguished carriers of CMV infection plus the relevant HLA type. The ex vivo response was dominated by HLA-C-restricted CMV-specific TCR beta clonotypes, which also provided the single most frequent clonotype in two of eight donors.

Reads for this sample came from an Illumina HiSeq 1500. TCRdb reworked the public reads: Q25 trimming with fastp, MiXCR clone assembly, productive beta chains retained. Each CDR3 protein gets just one entry, which takes the most common genes and DNA from the rows behind it. Across this sample there are some 400,000 distinct CDR3 sequences, with less than 20% seen only once. Jointly, the top ten make up around 10% of the sample. The chain is made from TRBV19 and TRBJ1-6, with an unclear D gene assignment. The sequence was obtained from a human donor in good health (CMV status not recorded). Some clones in this sample may be carry-over from other donors' samples. The sequenced material came from PBMCs. The CDR3 has the sequence CASGEGAPLHF. The bases are TGTGCCAGTGGTGAGGGCGCACCCCTCCACTTT.